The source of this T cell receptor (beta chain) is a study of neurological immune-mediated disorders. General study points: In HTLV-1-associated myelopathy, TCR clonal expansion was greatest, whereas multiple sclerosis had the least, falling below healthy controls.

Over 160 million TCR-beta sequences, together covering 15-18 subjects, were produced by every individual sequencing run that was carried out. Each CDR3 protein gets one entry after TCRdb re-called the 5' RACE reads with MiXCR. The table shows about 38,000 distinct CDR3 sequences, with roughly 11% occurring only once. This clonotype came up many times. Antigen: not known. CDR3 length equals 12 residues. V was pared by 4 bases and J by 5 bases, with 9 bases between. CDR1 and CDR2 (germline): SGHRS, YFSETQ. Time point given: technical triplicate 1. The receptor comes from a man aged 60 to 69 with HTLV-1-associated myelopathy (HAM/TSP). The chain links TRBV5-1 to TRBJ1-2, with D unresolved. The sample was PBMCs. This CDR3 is CASSVTSYGYTF. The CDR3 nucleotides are TGCGCCAGCAGCGTGACAAGTTATGGCTACACCTTC.